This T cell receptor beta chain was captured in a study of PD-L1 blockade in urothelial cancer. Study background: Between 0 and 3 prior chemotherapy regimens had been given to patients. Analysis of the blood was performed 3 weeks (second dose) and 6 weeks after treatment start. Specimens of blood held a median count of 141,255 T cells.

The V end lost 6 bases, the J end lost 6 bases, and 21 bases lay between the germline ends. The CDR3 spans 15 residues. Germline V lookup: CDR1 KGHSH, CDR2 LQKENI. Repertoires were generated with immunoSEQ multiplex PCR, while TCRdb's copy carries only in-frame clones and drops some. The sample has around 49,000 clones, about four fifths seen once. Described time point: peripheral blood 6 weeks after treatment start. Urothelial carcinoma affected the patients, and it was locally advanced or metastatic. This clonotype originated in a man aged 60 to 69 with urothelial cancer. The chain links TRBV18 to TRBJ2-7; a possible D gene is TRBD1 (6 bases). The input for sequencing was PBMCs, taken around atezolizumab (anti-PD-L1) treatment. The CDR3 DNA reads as TGTGCCAGCTCCCTCAAGTCCTGGGGGCGAAGCGAGCAGTACTTC. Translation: CASSLKSWGRSEQYF.